The 32 T cell receptor beta chains below come from one sample, sequenced in a study of blood T cell repertoires in COVID-19 (dated by TCRdb to 2019 to 2021). The library was built by means of the immunoSEQ multiplex PCR assay. TCRdb stores this immuneACCESS table with in-frame sequences only. Part of the clones is absent; in the studies checked, under half of the shortfall reflects unresolved V genes, and no reason is known for the rest. This sample is represented by around 260,000 clones; 80% to 90% of them were singletons. In total, the top ten clones hold 4.1% of the sample. The specimen sequenced was PBMCs or T cells enriched from blood (not recorded which). These receptors all stem from a man younger than 45 with acute COVID-19.

The chain combines TRBV7-2 with TRBJ1-1; a possible D gene is TRBD1 (6 bases). Germline lookup yields CDR1 SGHTA and CDR2 FQGNSA. This CDR3 comprises 16 residues. The V and J ends lost 5 bases and 3 bases respectively, with 19 bases between them. DNA of the CDR3: TGTGCCAGCAGCCCAAGGGGAGGGGGTCGGGACACTGAAGCTTTCTTT. Residues: CASSPRGGGRDTEAFF.

The chain uses TRBV9 and TRBJ2-1, with 10 bases lining up with TRBD2. The length of the CDR3 is 17 residues. V lost 1 base, J lost 2 bases, and 6 bases stayed unmatched. Looked up from germline, CDR1 is SGDLS and CDR2 is YYNGEE. The CDR3 DNA follows: TGTGCCAGCAGCGTACTAGCGGGAGTAGGGCCCTACAATGAGCAGTTCTTC. Amino acids: CASSVLAGVGPYNEQFF. The whole variable domain, filled in from reference TRBV9 and TRBJ2-1, reads DSGVTQTPKHLITATGQRVTLRCSPRSGDLSVYWYQQSLDQGLQFLIQYYNGEERAKGNILERFSAQQFPDLHSELNLSSLELGDSALYFCASSVLAGVGPYNEQFFGPGTRLTVL.

The chain couples TRBV21-1 to TRBJ1-2; whether TRBD1, the table's D call, matches the DNA was not checked. TRBV21-1 is annotated as a pseudogene. The CDR3 extends over 16 amino acids. CDR3 loop: CASSIVLGGHNYGYTF. In DNA form, the CDR3 reads TGTGCCAGCAGCATTGTCTTAGGGGGCCATAACTATGGCTACACCTTC.

The chain combines TRBV15 with TRBJ2-7; 8 nucleotides match TRBD2. V was clipped by 4 bases and J by 4 bases; unmatched bases: 3. CDR3 length: 13 amino acids. CDR1 and CDR2 from the germline V gene are LNHNV and YYDKDF (reference sequence). CDR3 DNA: TGTGCCACCAGCAAGGGACTAGATTACGAGCAGTACGTC. This codes for CATSKGLDYEQYV.

This clone showed up just a few times. One end of the junction varies from germline; a read error may be responsible. The V call is TRBV10-3, the J call TRBJ1-1, with D tentatively TRBD1 (6 bases). The germline V gene has CDR1 ENHRY and CDR2 SYGVKD. The CDR3 is made up of 13 amino acids. CDR3 residues: CAISRQENSEAFF. The CDR3 coding sequence is TGTGCCATCAGCCGACAGGAGAACTCTGAAGCTTTCTTT.

On this clone: The same CDR3 also results from other DNA sequences found in this sample. The CDR3 region is CATSDSGQPQHF. The CDR3 coding sequence is TGTGCCACCAGTGACTCCGGGCAGCCCCAGCATTTT. The chain recombines TRBV24-1 with TRBJ1-5, with D unclear. The CDR3 has 12 amino acids. Germline CDR1 is KGHDR and CDR2 is SFDVKD. The germline V and J ends were trimmed by 4 bases and 7 bases, with 7 bases remaining between them.

The V call is TRBV12-3 or TRBV12-4, the J call TRBJ1-6, with unresolved D. This CDR3 spans 12 amino acids. V shed 3 bases and J shed 15 bases, with 12 bases lying between them. The CDR3 loop reads CASSFSVYNLHF. The CDR3 region has the DNA TGTGCCAGCAGTTTCTCGGTTTATAACCTCCACTTT.

The rearrangement links TRBV14 to TRBJ2-1, with D perhaps matching TRBD1 (5 bases). Between the trimmed V and J ends, which lost 3 bases and 12 bases, there was a span of 9 bases. CDR1 is SGHDN and CDR2 is FVKESK in the germline V gene. This CDR3 comprises 11 residues. This chain's CDR3 is CASSHHQGQFF. DNA for the CDR3: TGTGCCAGCAGCCACCATCAGGGGCAGTTCTTC.

The chain recombines TRBV7-2 with TRBJ2-5; a weak D match, TRBD2 (6 bases). The CDR3 is made up of 16 amino acids. CDR1 SGHTA and CDR2 FQGNSA come from the germline V gene. V lost 1 base and J 1 base, leaving 13 bases between the germline ends. In DNA form, the CDR3 reads TGTGCCAGCAGCTTAGAACGTGGCGGGATCCAAGAGACCCAGTACTTC. Encoded protein: CASSLERGGIQETQYF.

The chain couples TRBV7-2 to TRBJ1-5, with a possible D match to TRBD1 (6 bases). Trimming pared 1 base from V and 5 bases from J, leaving 12 bases between. CDR3 length: 15 residues. Per the germline V gene, CDR1 is SGHTA and CDR2 is FQGNSA. This CDR3 is CASSLGGLGDQPQHF. CDR3 nucleotides: TGTGCCAGCAGCTTAGGGGGGCTAGGTGATCAGCCCCAGCATTTT.

The chain carries TRBV7-9 and TRBJ2-3; D gene ambiguous. The CDR3 extends over 13 amino acids. From germline, CDR1 is SEHNR and CDR2 FQNEAQ (reference sequence). V was clipped by 0 bases and J by 10 bases, with 11 bases between them. The CDR3 nucleotides read TGTGCCAGCAGCTTAGCGGATCAGGTATCGCAGTATTTT. Amino acids: CASSLADQVSQYF.

The chain employs TRBV11-3 and TRBJ2-1, with 11 nucleotides matching TRBD2. The V segment lost 1 base and the J segment 3 bases; nucleotides outside the gene matches: 8. This CDR3 comprises 18 residues. Germline V gives CDR1 SGHNT, CDR2 YENEEA. The CDR3 loop is CASSLVAGGLAVYNEQFF. The CDR3 nucleotides are TGTGCCAGCAGCTTAGTTGCAGGGGGACTAGCGGTCTACAATGAGCAGTTCTTC.

V usage is TRBV7-2 and J usage is TRBJ2-7; 9 nucleotides line up with TRBD1. The germline CDR1 and CDR2 sequences are SGHTA and FQGNSA. The ends lost 5 bases at V and 5 bases at J; junction bases unmatched: 4. This CDR3 has 13 amino acids. The CDR3 nucleotides are TGTGCCAGCAGCCGGGACAGGGTCAACGAGCAGTACGTC. Protein: CASSRDRVNEQYV.

The chain has TRBV19 and TRBJ2-1, with D possibly matching TRBD2 (7 bases). Trimming pared 3 bases from V and 10 bases from J, leaving 34 bases between. The CDR3 consists of 20 residues. CDR1 is LNHDA and CDR2 is SQIVND in the germline V gene (reference sequence). The CDR3 DNA reads as TGTGCCAGTAGTATTAGAGGGAGGGGGTTCGGAGTTTTCATACGGGACGAGCAGTTCTTC. Protein product: CASSIRGRGFGVFIRDEQFF.

V is TRBV10-1 and J is TRBJ1-1, with D perhaps matching TRBD1 (5 bases). Per germline, CDR1 WNHNN and CDR2 SYGVQD (reference sequence). There are 16 residues in the CDR3. The germline V and J ends were trimmed by 3 bases and 4 bases, with 18 bases remaining between them. The CDR3 DNA is TGCGCCAGCAGTGAAGGGAGGGGACGATTCACCACTGAAGCTTTCTTT. Translation gives CASSEGRGRFTTEAFF.

The chain is built from TRBV7-8 and TRBJ1-2; D call uncertain. The CDR3 runs 17 residues. In germline, CDR1 is SGHVS, CDR2 FQNEAQ. Trimming stripped 1 base from V and 1 base from J, with 16 bases between. CDR3 amino acids: CASSLVRLPRFNYGYTF. The DNA for the CDR3 is TGTGCCAGCAGCTTAGTCAGGTTACCACGATTTAACTATGGCTACACCTTC.

V usage is TRBV14 and J usage is TRBJ2-1; 9 nucleotides align to TRBD2. Germline values: CDR1 SGHDN, CDR2 FVKESK. The trim removed 1 base at V and 3 bases at J, leaving 4 bases unmatched. The CDR3 spans 16 residues. CDR3 loop: CASSQAFSGGYNEQFF. As DNA, the CDR3 is TGTGCCAGCAGCCAAGCGTTTAGCGGGGGCTACAATGAGCAGTTCTTC.

The gene calls are TRBV7-2 and TRBJ2-1, with D maybe TRBD1 (5 bases). Germline lookup yields CDR1 SGHTA and CDR2 FQGNSA. The length of the CDR3 is 14 residues. The V gene lost 5 bases and the J gene lost 7 bases, with 15 bases spanning the gap. In nucleotides, the CDR3 is TGTGCCAGCAGCGGGGCTGCTCTTAGGAATGAGCAGTTCTTC. It yields the protein CASSGAALRNEQFF.

This clone was detected many times. The V call is TRBV9, the J call TRBJ1-5; D not certain. Trimming removed 0 bases from V and 4 bases from J, with 5 bases in between. Germline V gives CDR1 SGDLS, CDR2 YYNGEE. The CDR3 consists of 13 residues. This CDR3 is CASSVGENQPQHF. The DNA for the CDR3 is TGTGCCAGCAGCGTAGGGGAGAATCAGCCCCAGCATTTT.

The chain joins TRBV3-1 (or the pseudogene TRBV3-2) to TRBJ2-1, with D hard to call. The CDR3 contains 11 residues. The ends were cut back, 0 bases at V and 10 bases at J, with 4 bases in the middle. Germline V gene data show CDR1 as LGHDT and CDR2 as YNNKEL (reference sequence). CDR3 bases: TGTGCCAGCAGCCAAGATCTGGAGCAGTTCTTC. Amino acids: CASSQDLEQFF.

The chain is built from TRBV25-1 and TRBJ1-1; 9 bases are shared with TRBD1. V was pared by 6 bases and J by 4 bases, with 6 bases of the junction left unmatched. Per germline, CDR1 MGHDK and CDR2 SYGVNS. The CDR3 totals 14 residues. CDR3 residues: CASRGTGWITEAFF. For the CDR3, the DNA is TGTGCCAGCAGGGGGACAGGGTGGATCACTGAAGCTTTCTTT.

The CDR3 DNA follows: TGTGCCAGCAGTCCTTTAGCGGGAGGGTCGGGTGAGCAGTTCTTC. Translating it yields CASSPLAGGSGEQFF. The chain combines TRBV6-4 with TRBJ2-1; 11 bases are shared with TRBD2. Losses at the gene ends were 5 bases for V and 9 bases for J; bases not matched to a gene: 9. This CDR3 region has 15 residues. CDR1 is MRHNA, CDR2 SNTAGT, per germline.

The gene calls are TRBV5-5 and TRBJ1-5; 7 nucleotides line up with TRBD1. V lost 4 bases, J lost 3 bases, and 7 bases stayed unmatched. Germline CDR1 reads SGHKS; CDR2 reads YYEKEE (reference sequence). This CDR3 has 15 residues. CDR3 coding DNA: TGTGCCAGCAGCCCTCGACAGGGCCCCAATCAGCCCCAGCATTTT. Protein sequence: CASSPRQGPNQPQHF.

The J gene is TRBJ1-1, the V gene TRBV20-1; weak D call: TRBD1 (5 bases). From germline, CDR1 is DFQATT and CDR2 SNEGSKA (reference sequence). This CDR3 comprises 11 residues. The CDR3 nucleotides read TGCGGATATCGGGGGTTCGCTGAAGCTTTCTTT. Encoded protein: CGYRGFAEAFF.

In its sample, this clone was seen a few times. The chain recombines TRBV28 with TRBJ2-7; D is unclear. The germline CDR1 and CDR2 sequences are MDHEN and SYDVKM. The CDR3 contains 12 residues. Trimming took 5 bases from V and 3 from J, leaving 8 bases between them. CDR3 sequence: CASSDRNYEQYV. CDR3 bases: TGTGCCAGCAGTGATAGAAACTACGAGCAGTACGTC.

The V call is TRBV19, the J call TRBJ1-1; D is undetermined. V lost 5 bases, J lost 2 bases, and 18 bases lay in between. The CDR3 loop spans 16 amino acids. CDR1 and CDR2 (germline): LNHDA, SQIVND (reference sequence). This CDR3 reads CASSPRGALSNTEAFF. CDR3 nucleotide sequence: TGTGCCAGTAGTCCCCGGGGAGCCTTAAGTAACACTGAAGCTTTCTTT.

CDR3 in amino acids: CASSPGDEQYV. CDR3 bases: TGTGCCAGCAGCCCCGGTGACGAGCAGTACGTC. The V and J genes are TRBV11-3 and TRBJ2-7; D unclear. Germline CDR1 is SGHNT and CDR2 is YENEEA. The CDR3 totals 11 residues. V lost 5 bases to trimming and J lost 5 bases, with 7 bases between them.

The gene calls are TRBV28 and TRBJ1-2, with TRBD1 as a possible D gene (5 bases). CDR1 and CDR2 from the germline V gene are MDHEN and SYDVKM. CDR3 length: 12 residues. Trimming removed 10 bases from V and 10 bases from J, with 19 bases in between. CDR3: CATTVAPGVYTF. The CDR3 coding sequence is TGTGCCACCACCGTCGCTCCGGGGGTCTACACCTTC.

This clone has just a few counts. V gene TRBV7-8 combines with J gene TRBJ1-1; the D gene is possibly TRBD1 (5 bases). CDR1 is SGHVS and CDR2 is FQNEAQ in the germline V gene. The CDR3 consists of 13 residues. With 6 bases removed from V and 1 base from J, the gap between germline ends came to 9 bases. CDR3 sequence reads: CASRRRGNTEAFF. DNA for the CDR3: TGTGCCAGCAGAAGAAGGGGGAACACTGAAGCTTTCTTT.

This clone was seen only once. The identical CDR3 is also encoded by other nucleotide sequences in the sample. The chain recombines TRBV6-5 with TRBJ1-2, with 8 nucleotides matching TRBD1. This CDR3 is 14 amino acids long. V trimming: 0 bases; J trimming: 8 bases; junction bases outside the gene matches: 5. CDR1 and CDR2 from the germline V gene are MNHEY and SVGAGI. CDR3 DNA: TGTGCCAGCAGTTACTCGAGGACAGGGAGCGGCTACACCTTC. It is translated as CASSYSRTGSGYTF.

This clone appeared a few times. Sequence at one end of the junction differs from germline and may be a read error. The rearrangement joins TRBV5-1 to TRBJ1-5; D gene ambiguous. This CDR3 is built from 13 residues. CDR1 is SGHRS and CDR2 is YFSETQ in the germline V gene. The CDR3 here is CASSLDQSSAQHF. In DNA form, the CDR3 reads TGTGCCAGCAGCTTGGACCAGTCATCAGCCCAGCATTTT.

The chain recombines TRBV5-1 with TRBJ2-2; 8 nucleotides agree with TRBD2. CDR1 is SGHRS and CDR2 is YFSETQ in the germline V gene. The CDR3 is made up of 15 amino acids. Trimming at V came to 5 bases and at J to 5 bases, leaving 8 bases not matched to a gene. As DNA, the CDR3 is TGCGCCAGCAGTTTCCCCGGGACTAGTACCGGGGAGCTGTTTTTT. The encoded protein is CASSFPGTSTGELFF. Looking up the rest from reference TRBV5-1 and TRBJ2-2 gives the full variable domain: KAGVTQTPRYLIKTRGQQVTLSCSPISGHRSVSWYQQTPGQGLQFLFEYFSETQRNKGNFPGRFSGRQFSNSRSEMNVSTLELGDSALYLCASSFPGTSTGELFFGEGSRLTVL.